Listed here are 2 T cell receptor beta chains from one sample, sequenced in a study of tissue T cells after allogeneic stem cell transplantation. The assay was immunoSEQ multiplex PCR, and TCRdb's table has in-frame clones only and misses some. The sample has 48,000 or so clones, about 73% seen once. Sequencing was done on a sample of sorted cells pooled from one or two spleens. The source of these receptors is a pool of C57BL/6 mice in good health.

Remarks on this clone: These gene names are mouse names. This CDR3 is CASSHGTPANTGQLYF. CDR3 DNA (partial): TGTGCCAGCAGCCACGGGACTCCGGCAAACACCGGGCAGCTCTAC. This chain uses TRBV2 with TRBJ2-2; maybe TRBD2 (6 bases). Coverage ceases 1 residue before the CDR3 finishes, and the germline J gene fills in the end. V was trimmed by 3 bases and J by 0 bases, leaving 11 bases between them. CDR3 size: 16 residues. Germline-derived CDR1 and CDR2 are LGHNA and YSYQKL. Supplemented by reference TRBV2 and TRBJ2-2, the full variable domain reads DPKIIQKPKYLVAVTGSEKILICEQYLGHNAMYWYRQSAKKPLEFMFSYSYQKLMDNQTASSRFQPQSSKKNHLDLQITALKPDDSATYFCASSHGTPANTGQLYFGEGSKLTVL.

Of note for this clone: The junction differs from germline at one of its ends, possibly a read error. Here the gene names and germline are mouse. This CDR3 is CASTLGTGGSQNTLYF. Incomplete CDR3 DNA: TGTGCCAGCACTCTCGGGACTGGGGGAAGTCAAAACACCTTGTAC. The chain carries TRBV12-1 and TRBJ2-4; TRBD2 agrees at 11 bases. The read finishes 1 residue shy of the CDR3 end, and the germline J gene is used to complete it. Germline V lookup: CDR1 SGHSN, CDR2 HYEKVE. CDR3 length: 16 residues. Filled out from reference TRBV12-1 and TRBJ2-4, the complete variable domain reads DSGVVQSPRHIIKEKGGRSVLTCIPISGHSNVVWYQQTLGKELKFLIQHYEKVERDKGFLPSRFSVQQFDDYHSEMNMSALELEDSAMYFCASTLGTGGSQNTLYFGAGTRLSVL.